What follows describes a single TCR beta chain. Sequencing was performed with immunoSEQ multiplex PCR; in TCRdb, only in-frame clones are kept and a portion is missing. The sample yields more than 200,000 clones, about 79% seen once. This entry comes from a study of blood T cell repertoires in COVID-19. Overall study context: From T cells, B-cell-depleted T cells, or PBMCs came the material, which was cDNA or gDNA.

The CDR3 extends over 15 amino acids. V lost 4 bases to trimming and J lost 3 bases; unmatched junction nucleotides: 4. In germline, CDR1 is MNHEY, CDR2 SVGEGT. Sequenced sample: peripheral blood. The chain combines TRBV6-2 or TRBV6-3 with TRBJ2-7; 12 positions match TRBD1. This TCR derives from a woman aged 40 to 55 who had recovered from COVID-19. CDR3 coding DNA: TGTGCCAGCAGTTTGGGACAGGGGGCCTTCTACGAGCAGTACTTC. It translates to CASSLGQGAFYEQYF.